This T cell receptor beta chain was observed in a study of T cell repertoires in cytomegalovirus infection. Whole-study context: Public signatures in TCR beta pointed to CMV infection and matching HLA type. Study conclusions and caveats: CMV carriers having the relevant HLA were flagged by cumulative public TCR beta family frequency.

Using its own MiXCR run on the reads, TCRdb lists one record per CDR3 protein. The sample lists 300,000 to 400,000 distinct CDR3 sequences; 8% to 9.5% were seen once. This clonotype turned up a few times. Its antigen is as yet unknown. The source is a human donor in good health (CMV status not recorded). Some clones in this sample may be carry-over from other donors' samples. Sequenced input: PBMCs.

The CDR3 region has the DNA TGTGCCAGCAGTGACAACGGGGATACGCAGTATTTT. This codes for CASSDNGDTQYF. The chain combines TRBV6-4 with TRBJ2-3; D is undetermined. The length of the CDR3 is 12 residues. Trimming shortened V by 2 bases and J by 6 bases, and 6 bases separated the two germline ends. CDR1 MRHNA and CDR2 SNTAGT come from the germline V gene.